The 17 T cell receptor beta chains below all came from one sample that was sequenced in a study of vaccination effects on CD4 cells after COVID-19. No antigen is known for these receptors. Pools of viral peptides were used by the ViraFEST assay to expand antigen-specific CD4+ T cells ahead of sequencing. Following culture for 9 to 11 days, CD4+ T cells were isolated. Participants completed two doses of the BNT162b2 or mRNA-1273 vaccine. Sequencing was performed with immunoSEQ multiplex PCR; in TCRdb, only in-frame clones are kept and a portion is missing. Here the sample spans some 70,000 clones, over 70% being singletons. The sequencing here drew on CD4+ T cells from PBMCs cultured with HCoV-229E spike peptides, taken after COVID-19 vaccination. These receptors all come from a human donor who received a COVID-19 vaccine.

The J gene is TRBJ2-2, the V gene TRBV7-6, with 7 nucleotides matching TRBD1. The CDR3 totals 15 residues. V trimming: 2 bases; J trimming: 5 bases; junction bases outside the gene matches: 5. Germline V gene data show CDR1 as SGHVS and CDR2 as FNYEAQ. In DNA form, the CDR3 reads TGTGCCAGCAGCTTACAGGGCAGGGGGACCGGGGAGCTGTTTTTT. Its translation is CASSLQGRGTGELFF.

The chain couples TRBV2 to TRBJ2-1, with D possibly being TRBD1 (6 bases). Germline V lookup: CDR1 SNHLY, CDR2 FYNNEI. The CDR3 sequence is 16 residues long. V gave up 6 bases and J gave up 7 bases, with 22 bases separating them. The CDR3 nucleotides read TGTGCCAGCAGCGACATAAGAACGACGCAGGGGAATGAGCAGTTCTTC. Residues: CASSDIRTTQGNEQFF.

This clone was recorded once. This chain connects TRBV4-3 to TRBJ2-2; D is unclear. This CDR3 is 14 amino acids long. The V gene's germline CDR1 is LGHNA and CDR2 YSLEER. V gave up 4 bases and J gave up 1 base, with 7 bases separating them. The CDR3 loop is CASSLIRNTGELFF. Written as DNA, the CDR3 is TGCGCCAGCAGCCTGATCAGGAACACCGGGGAGCTGTTTTTT.

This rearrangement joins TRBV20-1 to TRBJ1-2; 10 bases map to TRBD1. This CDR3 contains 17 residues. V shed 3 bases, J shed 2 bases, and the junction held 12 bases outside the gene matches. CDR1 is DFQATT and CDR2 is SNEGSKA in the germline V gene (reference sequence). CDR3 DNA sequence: TGCAGTGCTAGTAAGTCCGGGACAGGGGCCTCCAACTATGGCTACACCTTC. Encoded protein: CSASKSGTGASNYGYTF.

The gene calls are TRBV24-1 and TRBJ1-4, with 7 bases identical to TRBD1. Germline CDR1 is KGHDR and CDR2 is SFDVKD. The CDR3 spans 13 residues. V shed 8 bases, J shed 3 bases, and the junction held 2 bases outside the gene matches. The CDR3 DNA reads TGTGCCACCAAGGGGGCGGCTAATGAAAAACTGTTTTTT. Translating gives CATKGAANEKLFF.

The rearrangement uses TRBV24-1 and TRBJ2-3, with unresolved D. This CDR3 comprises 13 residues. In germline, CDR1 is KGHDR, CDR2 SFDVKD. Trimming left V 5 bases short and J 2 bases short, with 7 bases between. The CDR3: CATSAENTDTQYF. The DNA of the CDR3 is TGTGCCACCAGTGCGGAAAACACAGATACGCAGTATTTT.

The CDR3 region is CASSYSGQGGYEQYV. The CDR3 region has the DNA TGTGCCAGCAGTTACTCGGGACAGGGGGGCTACGAGCAGTACGTC. V gene TRBV6-2 or TRBV6-3 combines with J gene TRBJ2-7; 11 bases are a match to TRBD1. The CDR3 sequence is 15 residues long. Losses at the gene ends were 0 bases for V and 3 bases for J; bases not matched to a gene: 1. Germline V lookup: CDR1 MNHEY, CDR2 SVGEGT.

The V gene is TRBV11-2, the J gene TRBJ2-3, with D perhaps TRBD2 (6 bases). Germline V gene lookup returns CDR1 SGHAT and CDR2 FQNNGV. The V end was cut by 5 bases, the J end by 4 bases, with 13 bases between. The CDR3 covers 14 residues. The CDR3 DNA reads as TGTGCCAGCAGCCTCCGGGGGAGAGCAGATACGCAGTATTTT. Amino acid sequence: CASSLRGRADTQYF. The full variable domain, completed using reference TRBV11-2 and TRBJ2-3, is EAGVAQSPRYKIIEKRQSVAFWCNPISGHATLYWYQQILGQGPKLLIQFQNNGVVDDSQLPKDRFSAERLKGVDSTLKIQPAKLEDSAVYLCASSLRGRADTQYFGPGTRLTVL.

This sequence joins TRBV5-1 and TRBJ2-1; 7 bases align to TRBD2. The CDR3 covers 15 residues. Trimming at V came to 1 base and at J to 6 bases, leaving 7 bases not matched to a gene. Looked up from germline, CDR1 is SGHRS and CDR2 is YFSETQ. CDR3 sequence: CASSLLRTGGNEQFF. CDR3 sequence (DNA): TGCGCCAGCAGCTTGCTCCGGACGGGAGGCAATGAGCAGTTCTTC.

The CDR3 DNA sequence: TGTGCCAGTAGTATCATCGGACGTAACTCTGGGGCCAACGTCCTGACTTTC. Translating it yields CASSIIGRNSGANVLTF. V usage is TRBV19 and J usage is TRBJ2-6; no definite D call. The CDR3 contains 17 residues. V lost 3 bases, J lost 0 bases, and 12 bases lay in between. Germline lookup yields CDR1 LNHDA and CDR2 SQIVND (reference sequence).

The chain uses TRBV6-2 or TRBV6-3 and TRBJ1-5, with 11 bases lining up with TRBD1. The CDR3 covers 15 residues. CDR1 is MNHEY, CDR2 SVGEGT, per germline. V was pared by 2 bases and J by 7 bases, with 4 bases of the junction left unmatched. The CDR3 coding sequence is TGTGCCAGCAGTTACAGGACAGGGGGCTACCAGCCCCAGCATTTT. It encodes CASSYRTGGYQPQHF.

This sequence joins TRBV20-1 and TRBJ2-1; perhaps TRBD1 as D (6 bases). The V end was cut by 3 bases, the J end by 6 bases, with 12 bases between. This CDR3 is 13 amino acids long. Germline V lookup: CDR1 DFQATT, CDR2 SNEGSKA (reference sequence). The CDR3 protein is CSASWGPSNEQFF. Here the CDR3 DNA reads TGCAGTGCTAGTTGGGGGCCAAGCAATGAGCAGTTCTTC.

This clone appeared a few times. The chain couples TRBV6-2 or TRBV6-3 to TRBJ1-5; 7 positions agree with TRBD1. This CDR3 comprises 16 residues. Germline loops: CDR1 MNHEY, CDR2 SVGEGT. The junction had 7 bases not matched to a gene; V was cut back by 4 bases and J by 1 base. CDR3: CASSWGDRDSNQPQHF. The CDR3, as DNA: TGTGCCAGCAGTTGGGGCGACAGGGACAGCAATCAGCCCCAGCATTTT.

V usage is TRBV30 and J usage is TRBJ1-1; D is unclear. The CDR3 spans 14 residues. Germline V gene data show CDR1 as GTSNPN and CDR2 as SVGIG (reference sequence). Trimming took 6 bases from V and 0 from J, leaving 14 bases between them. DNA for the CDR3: TGTGCCTGTACCGGAACTTTACTGAACACTGAAGCTTTCTTT. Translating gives CACTGTLLNTEAFF. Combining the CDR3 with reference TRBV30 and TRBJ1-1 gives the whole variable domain SQTIHQWPATLVQPVGSPLSLECTVEGTSNPNLYWYRQAAGRGLQLLFYSVGIGQISSEVPQNLSASRPQDRQFILSSKKLLLSDSGFYLCACTGTLLNTEAFFGQGTRLTVV.

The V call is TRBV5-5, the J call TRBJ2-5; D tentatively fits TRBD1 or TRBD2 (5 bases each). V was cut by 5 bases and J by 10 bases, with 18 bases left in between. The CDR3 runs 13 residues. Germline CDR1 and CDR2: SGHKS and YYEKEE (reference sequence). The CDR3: CASRPGTGSDQYF. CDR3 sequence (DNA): TGTGCCAGCAGGCCGGGGACGGGAAGTGACCAGTACTTC.

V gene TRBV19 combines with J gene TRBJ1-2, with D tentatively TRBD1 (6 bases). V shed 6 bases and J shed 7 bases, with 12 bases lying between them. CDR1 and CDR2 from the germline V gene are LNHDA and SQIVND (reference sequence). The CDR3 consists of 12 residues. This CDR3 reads CASSQTGRGYTF. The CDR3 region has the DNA TGTGCCAGTAGCCAGACAGGTCGTGGCTACACCTTC.

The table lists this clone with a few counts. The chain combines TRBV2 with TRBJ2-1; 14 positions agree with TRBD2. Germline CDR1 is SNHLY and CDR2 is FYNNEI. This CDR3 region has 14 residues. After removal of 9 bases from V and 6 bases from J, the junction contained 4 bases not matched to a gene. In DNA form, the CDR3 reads TGTGCCAGTAGGGGACTAGCGGGGGCCAATGAGCAGTTCTTC. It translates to CASRGLAGANEQFF.